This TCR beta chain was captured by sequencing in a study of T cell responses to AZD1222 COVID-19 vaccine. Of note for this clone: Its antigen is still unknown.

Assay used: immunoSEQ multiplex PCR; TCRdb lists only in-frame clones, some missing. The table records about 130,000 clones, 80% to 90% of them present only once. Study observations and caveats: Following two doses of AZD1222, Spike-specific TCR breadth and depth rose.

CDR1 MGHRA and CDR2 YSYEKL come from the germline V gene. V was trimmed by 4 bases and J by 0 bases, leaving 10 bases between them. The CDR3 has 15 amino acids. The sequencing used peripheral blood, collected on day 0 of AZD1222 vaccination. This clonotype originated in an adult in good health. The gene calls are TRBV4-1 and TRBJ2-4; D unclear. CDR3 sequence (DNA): TGCGCCAGCAGCCGCCTGGATCTAGCCAAAAACATTCAGTACTTC. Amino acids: CASSRLDLAKNIQYF.